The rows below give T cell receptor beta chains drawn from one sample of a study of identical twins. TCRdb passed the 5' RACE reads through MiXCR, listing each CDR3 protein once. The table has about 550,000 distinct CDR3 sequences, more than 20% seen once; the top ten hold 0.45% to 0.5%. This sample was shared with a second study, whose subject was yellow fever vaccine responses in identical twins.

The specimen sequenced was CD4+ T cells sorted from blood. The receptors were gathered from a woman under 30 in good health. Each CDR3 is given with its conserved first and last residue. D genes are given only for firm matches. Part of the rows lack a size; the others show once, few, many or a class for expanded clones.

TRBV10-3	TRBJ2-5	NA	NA	CAIGGQETQYF	TGTGCCATCGGGGGGCAAGAGACCCAGTACTTC
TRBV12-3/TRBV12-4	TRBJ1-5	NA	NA	CASSLAYGQGGQPQHF	TGTGCCAGCAGTTTAGCGTATGGGCAGGGAGGTCAGCCCCAGCATTTT
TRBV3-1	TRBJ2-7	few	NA	CASSAHHEQYF	TGTGCCAGCAGCGCACACCACGAGCAGTACTTC
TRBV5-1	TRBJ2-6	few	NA	CASSLPGESISGANVLTF	TGCGCCAGCAGCTTGCCGGGGGAATCTATTTCTGGGGCCAACGTCCTGACTTTC
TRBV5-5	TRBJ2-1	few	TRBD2	CASSMRGSGLSYNEQFF	TGTGCCAGCTCAATGCGGGGTAGCGGGCTTTCCTACAATGAGCAGTTCTTC
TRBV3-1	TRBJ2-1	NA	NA	CASTELGGGYNEQFF	TGTGCCAGCACCGAGCTGGGGGGCGGTTACAATGAGCAGTTCTTC
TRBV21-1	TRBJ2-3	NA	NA	CASSKRTGVGTDTQYF	TGTGCCAGCAGCAAAAGGACGGGAGTGGGCACAGATACGCAGTATTTT
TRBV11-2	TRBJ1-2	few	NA	CASSAWAADLAF	TGTGCCAGCAGCGCATGGGCAGCTGATCTCGCCTTC
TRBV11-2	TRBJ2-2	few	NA	CASSLEGLLKPNTGELFF	TGTGCCAGCAGCTTAGAGGGACTGCTAAAACCGAACACCGGGGAGCTGTTTTTT
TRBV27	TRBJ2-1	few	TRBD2	CASSFIAGSAYNEQFF	TGTGCCAGCAGTTTCATAGCGGGAAGTGCCTACAATGAGCAGTTCTTC
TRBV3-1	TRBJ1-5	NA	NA	CASSQHGGNQPQHF	TGTGCCAGCAGCCAACACGGGGGCAATCAGCCCCAGCATTTT
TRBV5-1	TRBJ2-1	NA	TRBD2	CASSPGGTSGANEQFF	TGCGCCAGCAGCCCGGGAGGGACTAGCGGGGCCAATGAGCAGTTCTTC
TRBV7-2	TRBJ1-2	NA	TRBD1	CASSRPIGTANYGYTF	TGTGCCAGCAGCCGACCCATCGGGACAGCTAACTATGGCTACACCTTC
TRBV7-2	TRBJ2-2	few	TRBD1	CASSLWDRVTGELFF	TGTGCCAGCAGCTTATGGGACAGGGTTACCGGGGAGCTGTTTTTT
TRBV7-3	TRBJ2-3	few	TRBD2	CASSSSSGSGGTQYF	TGTGCCAGCAGCTCATCCAGCGGGAGTGGAGGTACGCAGTATTTT
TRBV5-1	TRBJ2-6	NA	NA	CASRTNSGANVLTF	TGCGCCAGCCGTACAAACTCTGGGGCCAACGTCCTGACTTTC